Reported below is one T cell receptor (beta chain). Its cognate antigen is unknown. This specimen belongs to a study of blood T cells in healthy people across ages. Broader study findings: TCR beta diversity per million T cells fell roughly linearly with age.

In terms of origin and age, donors were healthy Caucasian individuals from Russia aged 6 to 90. Each sample gave at least 7 million isolated PBMCs. With V trimmed by 3 bases and J by 4 bases, 3 bases remained unmatched. CDR1 is KGHSH and CDR2 is LQKENI in the germline V gene. This CDR3 contains 13 residues. Together with a sample-barcoded 5' primer, a J-beta primer mix was included in a second PCR lasting roughly 6 to 12 cycles. With 12 random nucleotides, a template-switch adaptor tagged each individual cDNA molecule. TCRdb itself ran the 5' RACE reads through MiXCR, one entry per CDR3 protein. The sample has hundreds of thousands of distinct CDR3 sequences, roughly 46% seen once.

This chain joins TRBV18 and TRBJ2-7, with TRBD1 matching over 7 bases. The receptor's source is an elderly man in good health. Sequenced sample: blood. CDR3 residues: CASSPGQQYEQYF. As DNA, the CDR3 is TGTGCCAGCTCACCGGGACAGCAATACGAGCAGTACTTC. Full variable domain (remainder filled in from reference TRBV18 and TRBJ2-7): NAGVMQNPRHLVRRRGQEARLRCSPMKGHSHVYWYRQLPEEGLKFMVYLQKENIIDESGMPKERFSAEFPKEGPSILRIQQVVRGDSAAYFCASSPGQQYEQYFGPGTRLTVT.